The 5 T cell receptor beta chains below come from one sample, sequenced in a study of shared clonotypes between healthy human individuals. The protocol was immunoSEQ multiplex PCR, while the TCRdb copy is restricted to in-frame clones and leaves out a portion. The sample records roughly 2 million clones, 90% to 96% being singletons. The sequencing sample was made of naive CD4+ T cells sorted from blood. Subset here: CD45RA+ positively selected. The receptors shown here come from a man between 18 and 29 years old in good health.

The chain carries TRBV7-2 and TRBJ1-1; no firm D call. From germline, CDR1 is SGHTA and CDR2 FQGNSA. CDR3 length: 14 amino acids. V shed 6 bases and J shed 1 base, with 12 bases lying between them. The CDR3 protein is CASSHGSKNTEAFF. CDR3 DNA: TGTGCCAGCAGTCACGGCTCTAAGAACACTGAAGCTTTCTTT.

With respect to this clone: It is unclear where the CDR3 begins or ends on the DNA, so no DNA is shown, and the CDR3 is as TCRdb lists it. The chain recombines TRBV7-7 with TRBJ1-5; the D call in the table, TRBD1, was not verified against the DNA. The CDR3 is made up of 17 amino acids, end residues included. Germline CDR1 SSHAT, CDR2 FNYEAQ (reference sequence). The CDR3 protein is CASRRYTCREVFQPQHF.

A word on this clone: At the DNA level, this CDR3 is encoded by other sequences in the same sample as well. This rearrangement joins TRBV20-1 to TRBJ2-5; D unresolved. The V and J ends lost 4 bases and 4 bases respectively, with 4 bases between them. Germline V gives CDR1 DFQATT, CDR2 SNEGSKA (reference sequence). The CDR3 runs to 10 residues. The CDR3 loop reads CSATTETQYF. The CDR3 bases are TGCAGTGCTACAACAGAGACCCAGTACTTC.

Points on this clone: Other DNA sequences in this specimen translate into the identical CDR3. The gene calls are TRBV28 and TRBJ2-7; D ambiguous. The germline CDR1 and CDR2 sequences are MDHEN and SYDVKM. The CDR3 extends over 13 amino acids. Deletions cut 3 bases from V and 7 bases from J, with 13 bases between. The DNA for the CDR3 is TGTGCCAGCAGTTTGGTTAGGGCTGGGGAGCAGTACTTC. Amino acid sequence: CASSLVRAGEQYF.

The chain has TRBV5-1 and TRBJ2-6; 7 nucleotides match TRBD1. The CDR3 has 15 residues. The V and J ends lost 5 bases and 2 bases, in that order; junction bases with no gene match: 4. Germline CDR1 SGHRS, CDR2 YFSETQ. CDR3 loop: CASREGGAGANVLTF. The CDR3 coding sequence is TGCGCCAGCAGGGAAGGGGGCGCTGGGGCCAACGTCCTGACTTTC.